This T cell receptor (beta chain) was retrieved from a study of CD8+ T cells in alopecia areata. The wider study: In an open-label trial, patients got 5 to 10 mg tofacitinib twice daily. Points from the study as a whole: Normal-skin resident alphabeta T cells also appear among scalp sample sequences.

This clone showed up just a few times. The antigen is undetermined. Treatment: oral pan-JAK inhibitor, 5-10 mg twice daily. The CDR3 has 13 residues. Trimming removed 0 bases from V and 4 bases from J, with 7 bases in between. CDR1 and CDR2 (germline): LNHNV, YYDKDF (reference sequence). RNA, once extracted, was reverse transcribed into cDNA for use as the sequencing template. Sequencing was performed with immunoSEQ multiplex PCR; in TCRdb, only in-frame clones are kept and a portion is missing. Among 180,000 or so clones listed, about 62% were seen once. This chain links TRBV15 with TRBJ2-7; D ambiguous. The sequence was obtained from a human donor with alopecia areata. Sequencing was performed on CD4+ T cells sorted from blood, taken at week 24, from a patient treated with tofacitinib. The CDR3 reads CATSREGAYEQYF. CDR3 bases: TGTGCCACCAGCAGAGAAGGCGCGTACGAGCAGTACTTC.